This T cell receptor (beta chain) is drawn from a study of regulatory T cells in long-lasting Graves disease. Arm-PCR of CDR3 regions and iRepertoire HTBI primers were the basis on which TCR beta libraries were built. Using its own MiXCR run on the multiplex PCR reads, TCRdb lists one record per CDR3 protein. Among over 350,000 distinct CDR3 sequences listed, approximately 14% were seen once. The time point is: newly diagnosed GD, antithyroid drugs for less than 3 months. PBMC RNA was the source of the TCR library. Criteria from the American Thyroid Association guidelines were applied to diagnose Graves' disease. As a group, patients came from one endocrinology department in Xi'an, China. The CDR3 runs to 13 residues. V shed 4 bases, J shed 4 bases, and the junction held 4 bases outside the gene matches. Germline assignment: CDR1 MNHEY and CDR2 SMNVEV (reference sequence). The table lists this clonotype with many counts.

These same records also appear under a second study, on T cells in Graves' hyperthyroidism and ophthalmopathy. Per that paper: Patients with uncontrolled infections, other autoimmune diseases, pregnancy or lactation were excluded. Separation of ophthalmopathy from stable hyperthyroidism was achieved by a 13 V-J model.

Sequenced here: peripheral blood mononuclear cells (PBMCs), sampled at new diagnosis, from a patient treated with antithyroid drugs. The V call is TRBV27, the J call TRBJ2-7, with TRBD2 matching over 7 bases. This TCR derives from a woman aged 45-65 years with Graves disease. The CDR3 sequence is CASSSGGAYEQYF. The DNA for the CDR3 is TGTGCCAGCAGTTCGGGGGGAGCGTACGAGCAGTACTTC.